The clone carrying this T cell receptor beta chain was found a few times. The germline gives CDR1 WSHSY, CDR2 SAAADI. The trim removed 0 bases at V and 3 bases at J, leaving 9 bases unmatched. CDR3 length: 17 residues. This sample was taken from a study of T-cell memory formation after mild COVID-19. TCRdb re-derived calls from the 5' RACE reads in MiXCR, one entry per CDR3 protein. The sample holds under 200,000 distinct CDR3 sequences, approximately 10% seen once. The source material was PBMCs or a T cell subset sorted from them (not recorded which). The TCR was taken from a man between 18 and 35 years old who had mild COVID-19 (a few samples of this study predate the infection). Cell type and time point are not known. V usage is TRBV10-2 and J usage is TRBJ1-1; 8 nucleotides align to TRBD1. The CDR3 DNA is TGCGCCAGCAGTGAGTCACTCCAATCAGGGGGCTACACTGAAGCTTTCTTT. It yields the protein CASSESLQSGGYTEAFF.